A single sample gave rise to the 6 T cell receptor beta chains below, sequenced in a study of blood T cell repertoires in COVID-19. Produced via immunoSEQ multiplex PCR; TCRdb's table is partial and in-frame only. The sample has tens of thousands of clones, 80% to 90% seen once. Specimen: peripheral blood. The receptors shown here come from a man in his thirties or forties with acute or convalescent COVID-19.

CDR3 nucleotides: TGCAGTGCTGGTGGGCCTAGCGGGGGGGCCGATACGCAGTATTTT. This codes for CSAGGPSGGADTQYF. The chain links TRBV20-1 to TRBJ2-3; 12 bases line up with TRBD2. This CDR3 region has 15 residues. With 5 bases clipped from V and 6 bases from J, the junction kept 9 bases outside the gene matches. CDR1 is DFQATT and CDR2 is SNEGSKA in the germline V gene (reference sequence).

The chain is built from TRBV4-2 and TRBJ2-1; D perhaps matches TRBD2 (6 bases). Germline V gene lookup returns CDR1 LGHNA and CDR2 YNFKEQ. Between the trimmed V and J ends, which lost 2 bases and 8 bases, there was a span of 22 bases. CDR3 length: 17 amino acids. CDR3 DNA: TGTGCCAGCAGCCAAACACCGGGACTTCGTAACATGGATGAGCAGTTCTTC. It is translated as CASSQTPGLRNMDEQFF.

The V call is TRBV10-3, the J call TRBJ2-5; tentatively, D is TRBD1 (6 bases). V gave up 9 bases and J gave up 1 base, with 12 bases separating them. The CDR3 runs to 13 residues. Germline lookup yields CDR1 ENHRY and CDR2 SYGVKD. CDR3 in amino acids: CAIAGAPQETQYF. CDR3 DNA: TGTGCCATAGCAGGGGCACCCCAAGAGACCCAGTACTTC.

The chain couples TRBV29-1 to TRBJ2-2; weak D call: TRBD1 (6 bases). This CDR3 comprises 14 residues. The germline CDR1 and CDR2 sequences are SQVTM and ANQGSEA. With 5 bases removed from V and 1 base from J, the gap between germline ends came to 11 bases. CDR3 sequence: CSVRQAQNTGELFF. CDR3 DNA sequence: TGCAGCGTTAGACAGGCCCAGAACACCGGGGAGCTGTTTTTT.

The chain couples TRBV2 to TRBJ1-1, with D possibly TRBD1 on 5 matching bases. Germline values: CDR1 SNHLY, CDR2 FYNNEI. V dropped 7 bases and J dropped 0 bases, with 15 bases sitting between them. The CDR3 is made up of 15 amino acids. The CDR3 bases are TGTGCCAGCACTGGACTAGGGACGGTGAACACTGAAGCTTTCTTT. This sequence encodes CASTGLGTVNTEAFF. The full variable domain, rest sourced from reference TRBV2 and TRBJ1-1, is EPEVTQTPSHQVTQMGQEVILRCVPISNHLYFYWYRQILGQKVEFLVSFYNNEISEKSEIFDDQFSVERPDGSNFTLKIRSTKLEDSAMYFCASTGLGTVNTEAFFGQGTRLTVV.

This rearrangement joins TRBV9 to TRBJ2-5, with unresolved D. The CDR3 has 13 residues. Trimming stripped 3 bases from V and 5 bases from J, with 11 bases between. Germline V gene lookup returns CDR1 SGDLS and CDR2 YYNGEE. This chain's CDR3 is CASSGVPGETQYF. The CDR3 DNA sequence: TGTGCCAGCAGCGGAGTTCCCGGGGAGACCCAGTACTTC.